The rows below give T cell receptor beta chains drawn from one sample of a study of identical twins. TCRdb reprocessed the 5' RACE reads via MiXCR and lists one record per CDR3 protein. The profile shows approximately 260,000 distinct CDR3 sequences, approximately 8.6% of them singletons. These data also featured in a second study, about yellow fever vaccine responses in identical twins.

The sequencing input was CD8+ T cells sorted from blood. The origin of the receptors is a woman aged 18-30 years in good health. Each CDR3 is given with its conserved first and last residue. A D gene is named only where the DNA matches it firmly. The listing skips clone size in some rows; elsewhere it reads once, few, many or a size class.

j_gene: TRBJ2-3; v_gene: TRBV28; d_gene: TRBD2; abundance: -; CDR3aa: CASSFGLRGGPADTQYF; CDR3nt: TGTGCCAGCAGTTTTGGCTTGCGGGGGGGCCCGGCAGATACGCAGTATTTT
j_gene: TRBJ2-7; v_gene: TRBV20-1; d_gene: TRBD2; abundance: many; CDR3aa: CSARGVTGTSGTTHSYEQYF; CDR3nt: TGCAGTGCTAGAGGGGTGACCGGGACTAGCGGGACAACACACTCCTACGAGCAGTACTTC
j_gene: TRBJ1-1; v_gene: TRBV28; d_gene: -; abundance: many; CDR3aa: CASRQGLTEAFF; CDR3nt: TGTGCCAGCCGTCAGGGTCTCACTGAAGCTTTCTTT
j_gene: TRBJ1-2; v_gene: TRBV9; d_gene: -; abundance: few; CDR3aa: CASSVGNYGYTF; CDR3nt: TGTGCCAGCAGCGTAGGTAACTATGGCTACACCTTC
j_gene: TRBJ2-7; v_gene: TRBV20-1; d_gene: TRBD2; abundance: few; CDR3aa: CSANSGGDSYEQYF; CDR3nt: TGCAGTGCAAACAGCGGGGGTGACTCCTACGAGCAGTACTTC
j_gene: TRBJ2-7; v_gene: TRBV2; d_gene: -; abundance: few; CDR3aa: CASNWGGLTYEQYF; CDR3nt: TGTGCCAGCAACTGGGGGGGGCTAACCTACGAGCAGTACTTC
j_gene: TRBJ2-3; v_gene: TRBV11-3; d_gene: -; abundance: -; CDR3aa: CASSFDIGDTQYF; CDR3nt: TGTGCCAGCAGCTTTGATATAGGAGATACGCAGTATTTT
j_gene: TRBJ2-7; v_gene: TRBV21-1; d_gene: -; abundance: -; CDR3aa: CARNAGVTYEQYF; CDR3nt: TGTGCCAGAAACGCCGGGGTTACCTACGAGCAGTACTTC
j_gene: TRBJ1-5; v_gene: TRBV6-2/TRBV6-3; d_gene: -; abundance: few; CDR3aa: CASSYTREEDDQPQHF; CDR3nt: TGTGCCAGCAGTTACACCAGGGAAGAGGATGATCAGCCCCAGCATTTT
j_gene: TRBJ2-3; v_gene: TRBV29-1; d_gene: TRBD2; abundance: few; CDR3aa: CSVAGEADTQYF; CDR3nt: TGCAGCGTAGCGGGGGAGGCAGATACGCAGTATTTT
j_gene: TRBJ1-4; v_gene: TRBV27; d_gene: -; abundance: few; CDR3aa: CASSLFANLEKLFF; CDR3nt: TGTGCCAGCAGTTTATTTGCTAATTTGGAAAAACTGTTTTTT
j_gene: TRBJ2-1; v_gene: TRBV7-8; d_gene: TRBD2; abundance: few; CDR3aa: CASSFFRVAGGSYNEQFF; CDR3nt: TGTGCCAGCAGCTTCTTTAGGGTGGCGGGAGGTTCCTACAATGAGCAGTTCTTC
j_gene: TRBJ2-5; v_gene: TRBV7-9; d_gene: -; abundance: few; CDR3aa: CASSIDYQETQYF; CDR3nt: TGTGCCAGCAGCATCGACTATCAAGAGACCCAGTACTTC
j_gene: TRBJ2-1; v_gene: TRBV29-1; d_gene: -; abundance: many; CDR3aa: CSIPRGNEQFF; CDR3nt: TGCAGCATCCCCCGGGGAAATGAGCAGTTCTTC
j_gene: TRBJ2-7; v_gene: TRBV10-3; d_gene: TRBD2; abundance: -; CDR3aa: CAISEGGLAVEQYF; CDR3nt: TGTGCCATCAGTGAGGGGGGACTAGCGGTCGAGCAGTACTTC
j_gene: TRBJ2-2; v_gene: TRBV19; d_gene: -; abundance: -; CDR3aa: CASSFSHLLANTGELFF; CDR3nt: TGTGCCAGTAGTTTCTCTCACCTACTCGCGAACACCGGGGAGCTGTTTTTT
j_gene: TRBJ2-1; v_gene: TRBV19; d_gene: TRBD2; abundance: few; CDR3aa: CASSIFGGGGVYNEQFF; CDR3nt: TGTGCCAGTAGTATATTCGGGGGCGGGGGGGTCTACAATGAGCAGTTCTTC
j_gene: TRBJ2-2; v_gene: TRBV29-1; d_gene: -; abundance: many; CDR3aa: CSGTDGGTGELFF; CDR3nt: TGCAGCGGCACTGATGGAGGCACCGGGGAGCTGTTTTTT
j_gene: TRBJ2-2; v_gene: TRBV20-1; d_gene: TRBD1; abundance: many; CDR3aa: CSAGTGVPGELFF; CDR3nt: TGCAGTGCCGGGACAGGAGTCCCCGGGGAGCTGTTTTTT
j_gene: TRBJ1-5; v_gene: TRBV5-6; d_gene: -; abundance: few; CDR3aa: CASSMQPFGNQPQHF; CDR3nt: TGTGCCAGCAGCATGCAACCTTTTGGCAATCAGCCCCAGCATTTT
j_gene: TRBJ2-7; v_gene: TRBV7-2; d_gene: -; abundance: -; CDR3aa: CASSLASGLQREQYF; CDR3nt: TGTGCCAGCAGCTTAGCTAGCGGACTACAGCGGGAGCAGTACTTC
j_gene: TRBJ1-2; v_gene: TRBV29-1; d_gene: TRBD1; abundance: many; CDR3aa: CSVFGQEANYGYTF; CDR3nt: TGCAGCGTTTTTGGACAGGAAGCTAACTATGGCTACACCTTC
j_gene: TRBJ2-7; v_gene: TRBV6-4; d_gene: -; abundance: -; CDR3aa: CASSGRDGTYEQYF; CDR3nt: TGTGCCAGCAGTGGCCGGGACGGAACCTACGAGCAGTACTTC
j_gene: TRBJ2-2; v_gene: TRBV6-2/TRBV6-3; d_gene: TRBD1; abundance: -; CDR3aa: CASSIPDGQGFSGELFF; CDR3nt: TGTGCCAGCAGCATCCCTGATGGACAGGGATTTTCCGGGGAGCTGTTTTTT
j_gene: TRBJ2-3; v_gene: TRBV11-2; d_gene: -; abundance: few; CDR3aa: CASSLVETADTQYF; CDR3nt: TGTGCCAGCAGCTTAGTGGAGACTGCAGATACGCAGTATTTT
j_gene: TRBJ2-2; v_gene: TRBV3-1; d_gene: TRBD1; abundance: many; CDR3aa: CASSRGQGAGELFF; CDR3nt: TGTGCCAGCAGCCGGGGACAGGGGGCCGGGGAGCTGTTTTTT
j_gene: TRBJ2-1; v_gene: TRBV6-4; d_gene: -; abundance: few; CDR3aa: CASSPGAGAGNEQFF; CDR3nt: TGTGCCAGCAGTCCCGGGGCAGGGGCAGGCAATGAGCAGTTCTTC
j_gene: TRBJ2-7; v_gene: TRBV20-1; d_gene: -; abundance: few; CDR3aa: CSARGVDGWYEQYF; CDR3nt: TGCAGTGCTAGAGGGGTGGACGGCTGGTACGAGCAGTACTTC
j_gene: TRBJ2-1; v_gene: TRBV14; d_gene: -; abundance: -; CDR3aa: CASSQVGAPNEQFF; CDR3nt: TGTGCCAGCAGCCAAGTTGGGGCGCCTAATGAGCAGTTCTTC
j_gene: TRBJ2-7; v_gene: TRBV29-1; d_gene: -; abundance: -; CDR3aa: CSGAQGGYEQYF; CDR3nt: TGCAGCGGGGCGCAGGGGGGATACGAGCAGTACTTC
j_gene: TRBJ2-3; v_gene: TRBV4-1; d_gene: TRBD2; abundance: few; CDR3aa: CASSLGTSGYTDTQYF; CDR3nt: TGCGCCAGCAGCCTGGGGACTAGCGGGTACACAGATACGCAGTATTTT
j_gene: TRBJ2-1; v_gene: TRBV5-1; d_gene: -; abundance: many; CDR3aa: CASSLGDTTYNEQFF; CDR3nt: TGCGCCAGCAGCTTGGGGGACACAACCTACAATGAGCAGTTCTTC
j_gene: TRBJ2-2; v_gene: TRBV7-8; d_gene: -; abundance: few; CDR3aa: CATYGPPELFF; CDR3nt: TGTGCCACTTACGGGCCCCCGGAGCTGTTTTTT
j_gene: TRBJ2-7; v_gene: TRBV4-2; d_gene: -; abundance: -; CDR3aa: CASSSRPGQHYEQYF; CDR3nt: TGTGCCAGCAGCTCCAGACCGGGACAACACTACGAGCAGTACTTC
j_gene: TRBJ1-1; v_gene: TRBV28; d_gene: TRBD1; abundance: -; CDR3aa: CASSTQGVDTEAFF; CDR3nt: TGTGCCAGCAGTACACAGGGGGTTGACACTGAAGCTTTCTTT
j_gene: TRBJ2-2; v_gene: TRBV7-9; d_gene: -; abundance: -; CDR3aa: CASSSDETSTGELFF; CDR3nt: TGTGCCAGCAGCTCAGACGAGACATCTACCGGGGAGCTGTTTTTT
j_gene: TRBJ2-1; v_gene: TRBV4-3; d_gene: TRBD1; abundance: -; CDR3aa: CASSQGQGAYNEQFF; CDR3nt: TGCGCCAGCAGCCAAGGACAGGGAGCCTACAATGAGCAGTTCTTC
j_gene: TRBJ2-5; v_gene: TRBV20-1; d_gene: -; abundance: few; CDR3aa: CSARLAVSQETQYF; CDR3nt: TGCAGTGCTAGACTTGCAGTCAGCCAAGAGACCCAGTACTTC
j_gene: TRBJ2-1; v_gene: TRBV12-3/TRBV12-4; d_gene: -; abundance: few; CDR3aa: CASSFLGEQFF; CDR3nt: TGTGCCAGCAGTTTTCTCGGTGAGCAGTTCTTC
j_gene: TRBJ1-5; v_gene: TRBV9; d_gene: -; abundance: few; CDR3aa: CASSVDGGYPYSNQPQHF; CDR3nt: TGTGCCAGCAGCGTAGATGGGGGTTACCCTTATAGCAATCAGCCCCAGCATTTT
j_gene: TRBJ2-7; v_gene: TRBV18; d_gene: -; abundance: few; CDR3aa: CASSPVSLGVYEQYF; CDR3nt: TGTGCCAGCTCACCCGTCTCGTTGGGGGTCTACGAGCAGTACTTC
j_gene: TRBJ2-1; v_gene: TRBV7-9; d_gene: -; abundance: -; CDR3aa: CASSLAPQNNEQFF; CDR3nt: TGTGCCAGCAGCTTAGCTCCGCAAAACAATGAGCAGTTCTTC
j_gene: TRBJ2-1; v_gene: TRBV20-1; d_gene: -; abundance: -; CDR3aa: CSARDIAGSSYNEQFF; CDR3nt: TGCAGTGCTAGAGATATCGCGGGTTCCTCCTACAATGAGCAGTTCTTC
j_gene: TRBJ1-4; v_gene: TRBV7-9; d_gene: -; abundance: -; CDR3aa: CASSSQGEKLFF; CDR3nt: TGTGCCAGCAGCTCCCAGGGGGAAAAACTGTTTTTT
j_gene: TRBJ2-1; v_gene: TRBV29-1; d_gene: TRBD2; abundance: many; CDR3aa: CSVETSGSQYNEQFF; CDR3nt: TGCAGCGTTGAGACTAGCGGGAGTCAGTACAATGAGCAGTTCTTC
j_gene: TRBJ2-7; v_gene: TRBV20-1; d_gene: -; abundance: -; CDR3aa: CSAKPWGPTYEQYF; CDR3nt: TGCAGTGCTAAGCCTTGGGGACCGACCTACGAGCAGTACTTC